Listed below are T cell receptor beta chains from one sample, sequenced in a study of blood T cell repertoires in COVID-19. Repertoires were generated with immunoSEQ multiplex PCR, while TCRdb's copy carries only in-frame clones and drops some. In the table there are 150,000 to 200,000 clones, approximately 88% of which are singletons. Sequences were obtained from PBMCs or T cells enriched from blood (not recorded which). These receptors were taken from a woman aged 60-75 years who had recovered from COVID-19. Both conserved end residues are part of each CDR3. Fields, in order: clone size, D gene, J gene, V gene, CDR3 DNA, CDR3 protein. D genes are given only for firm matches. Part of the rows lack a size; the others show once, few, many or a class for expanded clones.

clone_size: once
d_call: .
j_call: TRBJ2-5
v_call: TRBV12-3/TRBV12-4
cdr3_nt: TGTGCCAGCAGTCTCCGTACTAGCGAGACCCAGTACTTC
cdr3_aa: CASSLRTSETQYF

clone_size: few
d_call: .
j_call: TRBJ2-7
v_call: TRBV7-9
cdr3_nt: TGTGCCAGCAGCTTAGGCGCGACAGACGAGCAGTACTTC
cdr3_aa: CASSLGATDEQYF

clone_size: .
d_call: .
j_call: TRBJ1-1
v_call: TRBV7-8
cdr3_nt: TGTGCCAGCAGCTTAGCCAGGAACACTGAAGCTTTCTTT
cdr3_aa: CASSLARNTEAFF

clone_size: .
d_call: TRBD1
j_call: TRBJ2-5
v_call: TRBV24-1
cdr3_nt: TGTGCCACCAGTGATACCGGGACAGGGGGCCAAGAGACCCAGTACTTC
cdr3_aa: CATSDTGTGGQETQYF

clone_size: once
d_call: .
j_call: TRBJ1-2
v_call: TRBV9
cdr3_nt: TGTGCCAGCAGCGTAGCGGGGGGGAGAAATGGCTACACCTTC
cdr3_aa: CASSVAGGRNGYTF

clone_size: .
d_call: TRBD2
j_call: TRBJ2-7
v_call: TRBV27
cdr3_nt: TGTGCCAGCAGTCCTCTAACTAGCGGGATAGGATACGAGCAGTACTTC
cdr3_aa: CASSPLTSGIGYEQYF

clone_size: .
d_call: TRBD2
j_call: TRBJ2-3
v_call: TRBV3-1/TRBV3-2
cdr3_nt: TGTGCCAGCTCCCCTTTGCGGGAGCCCACAGATACGCAGTATTTT
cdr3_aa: CASSPLREPTDTQYF

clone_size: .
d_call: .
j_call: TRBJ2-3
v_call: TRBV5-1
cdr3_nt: TGCGCCAGCAGCCTCCAGGGTGGGATCACAGATACGCAGTATTTT
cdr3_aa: CASSLQGGITDTQYF

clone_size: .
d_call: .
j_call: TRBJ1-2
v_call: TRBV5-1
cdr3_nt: TGCGCCAGCAGCCACCGGGACTCTAGAGCTAACTATGGCTACACCTTC
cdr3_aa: CASSHRDSRANYGYTF

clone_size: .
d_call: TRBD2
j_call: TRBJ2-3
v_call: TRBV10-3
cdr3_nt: TGTGCCACCGCCGCTAGCGGTGATACGCAGTATTTT
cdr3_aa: CATAASGDTQYF

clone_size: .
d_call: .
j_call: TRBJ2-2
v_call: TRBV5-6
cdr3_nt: TGTGCCAGCAGCTTGGCCTTCGGGGGGGAGCTGTTTTTT
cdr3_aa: CASSLAFGGELFF

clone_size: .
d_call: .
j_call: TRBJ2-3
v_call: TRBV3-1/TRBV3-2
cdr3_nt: TGTGCCAGCAGAAACAGGGCGGCAGATACGCAGTATTTT
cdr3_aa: CASRNRAADTQYF

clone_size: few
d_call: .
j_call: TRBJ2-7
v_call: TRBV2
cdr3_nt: TGTGCCAGCAGTGCTTTCGACGAGCAGTACTTC
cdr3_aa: CASSAFDEQYF

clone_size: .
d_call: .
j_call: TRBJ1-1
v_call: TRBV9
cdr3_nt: TGTGCCAGCAGCGTAGCGGGGGACACTGAAGCTTTCTTT
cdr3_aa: CASSVAGDTEAFF

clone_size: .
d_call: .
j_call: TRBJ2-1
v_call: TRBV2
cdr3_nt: TGTGCCAGCAGTAAAAATGGAGGGGAAGCTAAGTTCTTC
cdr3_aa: CASSKNGGEAKFF

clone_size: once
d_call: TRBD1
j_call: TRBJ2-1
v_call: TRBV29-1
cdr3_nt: TGCAGCGGGGACAGGGGTTACAATGAGCAGTTCTTC
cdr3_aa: CSGDRGYNEQFF

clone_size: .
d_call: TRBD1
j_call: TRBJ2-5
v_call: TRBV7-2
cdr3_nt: TGTGCCAGCAGCCTAACAACAGGGGTATGGGAGACCCAGTACTTC
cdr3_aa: CASSLTTGVWETQYF

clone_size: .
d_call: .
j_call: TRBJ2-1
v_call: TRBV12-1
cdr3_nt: TGTGCCAGCAGAGACATGTTCTTC
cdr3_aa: CASRDMFF

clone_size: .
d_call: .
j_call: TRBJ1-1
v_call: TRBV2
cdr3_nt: TGTGCCAGCAGTTATACAGGGTATTCTGAAGCTTTCTTT
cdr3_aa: CASSYTGYSEAFF

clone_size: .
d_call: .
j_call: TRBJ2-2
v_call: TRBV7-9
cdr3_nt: TGTGCCAGCAGCCCACGACAGGCCTCCGGGGAGCTGTTTTTT
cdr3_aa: CASSPRQASGELFF

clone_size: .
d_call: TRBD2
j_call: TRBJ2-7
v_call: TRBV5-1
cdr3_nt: TGCGCCAGCAGCTTGGGTGCGGGGGGAAACCCCTACGAGCAGTACTTC
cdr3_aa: CASSLGAGGNPYEQYF

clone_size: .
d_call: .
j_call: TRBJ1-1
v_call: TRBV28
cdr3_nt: TGTGCCAGCAGTTTCGGGACTAAGAACACTGAAGCTTTCTTT
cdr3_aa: CASSFGTKNTEAFF

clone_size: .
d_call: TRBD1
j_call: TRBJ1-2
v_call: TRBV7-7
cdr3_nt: TGTGCTAGCAGCTTTGGGACAGGGGGGCGCGATGGCTACACCTTC
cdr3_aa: CASSFGTGGRDGYTF

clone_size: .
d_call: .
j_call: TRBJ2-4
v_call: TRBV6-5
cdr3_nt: TGTGCCAGCAGCCCCAAGCCGTACATTCAGTACTTC
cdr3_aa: CASSPKPYIQYF

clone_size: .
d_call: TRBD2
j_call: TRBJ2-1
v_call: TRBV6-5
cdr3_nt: TGTGCCAGCAGTTACGCTAGCGGGGGAATTAACAATGAGCAGTTCTTC
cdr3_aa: CASSYASGGINNEQFF

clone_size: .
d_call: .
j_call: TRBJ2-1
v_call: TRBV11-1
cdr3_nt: TGTGCCAGCAGCTTAGGGACATTCTACAATGAGCAGTTCTTC
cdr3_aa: CASSLGTFYNEQFF

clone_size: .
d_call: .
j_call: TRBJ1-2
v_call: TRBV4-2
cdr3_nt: TGTGCCAGCAGCCAAGATTCAGGGTTCGGCTACACCTTC
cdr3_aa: CASSQDSGFGYTF

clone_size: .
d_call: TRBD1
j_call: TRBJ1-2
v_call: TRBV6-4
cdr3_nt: TGTGCCAGCAGTCCGGGACAGAGCTATGGCTACACCTTC
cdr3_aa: CASSPGQSYGYTF

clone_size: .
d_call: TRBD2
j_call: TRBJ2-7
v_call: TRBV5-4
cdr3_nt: TGTGCCAGCAGCTTGGACGGGGGGGTCTCCTACGAGCAGTACTTC
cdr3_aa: CASSLDGGVSYEQYF

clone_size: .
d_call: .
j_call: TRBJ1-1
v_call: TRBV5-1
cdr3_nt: TGCGCCAGCAGCACGGGACACCTGAACACTGAAGCTTTCTTT
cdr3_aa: CASSTGHLNTEAFF

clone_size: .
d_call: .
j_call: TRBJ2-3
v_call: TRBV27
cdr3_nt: TGTGCCAGCAGTTATCGGGGTCCCACAGATACGCAGTATTTT
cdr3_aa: CASSYRGPTDTQYF

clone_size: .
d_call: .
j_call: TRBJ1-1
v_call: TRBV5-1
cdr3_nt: TGCGCCAGCACCTCTACGGGAGCTGCTGAAGCTTTCTTT
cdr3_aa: CASTSTGAAEAFF

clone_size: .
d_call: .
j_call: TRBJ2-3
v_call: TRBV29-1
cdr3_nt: TGCAGCGTTGAGGACGGAGGATATACGCAGTATTTT
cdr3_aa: CSVEDGGYTQYF

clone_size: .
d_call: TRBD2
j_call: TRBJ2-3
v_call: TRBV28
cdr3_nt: TGTGCCAGCAGTCCTAGCGGGGGTAGACCAGATACGCAGTATTTT
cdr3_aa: CASSPSGGRPDTQYF

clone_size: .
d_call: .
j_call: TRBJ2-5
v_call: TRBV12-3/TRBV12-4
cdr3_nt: TGTGCCAGCAGTTTAACAGGGCGGGAGACCCAGTACTTC
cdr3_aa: CASSLTGRETQYF

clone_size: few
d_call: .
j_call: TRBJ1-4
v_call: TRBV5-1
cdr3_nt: TGCGCCAGCAGCCTAAAATACCCCAGGGAAAAACTGTTTTTT
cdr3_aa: CASSLKYPREKLFF

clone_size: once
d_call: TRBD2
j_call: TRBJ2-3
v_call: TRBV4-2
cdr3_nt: TGTGCCAGCAGCCAAGACGTAGCGGGAGGCACAGATACGCAGTATTTT
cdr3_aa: CASSQDVAGGTDTQYF

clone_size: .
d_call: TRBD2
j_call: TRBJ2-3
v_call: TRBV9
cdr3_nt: TGTGCCAGCAGCTCTAGACTAGCGGGGACCACAGATACGCAGTATTTT
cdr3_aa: CASSSRLAGTTDTQYF

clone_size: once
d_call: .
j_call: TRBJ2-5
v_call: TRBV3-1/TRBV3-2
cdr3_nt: TGTGCCAGCAGCCCCGCCCGCCGGGAGACCCAGTACTTC
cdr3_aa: CASSPARRETQYF

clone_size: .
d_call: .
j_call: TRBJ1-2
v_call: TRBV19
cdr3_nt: TGTGCCAGTAGTATCGGTCAGGCCGTAGCTAACTATGGCTACACCTTC
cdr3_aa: CASSIGQAVANYGYTF

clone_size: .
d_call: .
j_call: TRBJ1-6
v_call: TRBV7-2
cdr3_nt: TGTGCCAGCAGCTTATTTGGACAGTTCTATAATTCACCCCTCCACTTT
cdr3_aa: CASSLFGQFYNSPLHF